A single sample is the source of the 3 T cell receptor gamma chains below, sequenced in a study of gamma-delta T cells after stem cell transplantation. TCRdb reran clone calling via CATT on the RT-PCR reads. The data contain 380 or so gamma-chain clones, around 4.7% of them singletons. Material for sequencing was gamma-delta T cells. The receptors come from a human donor. It is not recorded whose cells these are; they may come from a transplant donor.

By proportion, this clone is large. At the DNA level, this CDR3 is encoded by other sequences in the same sample as well. V is TRGV9 and J is TRGJP. Germline V gives CDR1 GITISATS, CDR2 ISYDGTV (reference sequence). CDR3 size: 17 residues. After removal of 2 bases from V and 6 bases from J, the junction contained 7 bases not matched to a gene. The CDR3 spells CALWEATPELGKKIKVF. The CDR3 DNA is TGTGCCTTGTGGGAGGCTACCCCAGAGTTGGGCAAAAAAATCAAGGTATTT.

In this sample, this clone turned up a few times. A far larger clone is one nucleotide away, so this likely arose from a read error. Additional DNA sequences in this sample encode the identical CDR3. J is TRGJP and V is TRGV9. CDR3 size: 16 residues. In germline, CDR1 is GITISATS, CDR2 ISYDGTV (reference sequence). The CDR3 spells CALWEVGELGKKIKVF. The CDR3 region has the DNA TGTGCCCTGTGGGAGGTCGGAGAGTTGGGCAAAAAAATCAAGGTATTT.

This clone is termed medium-sized. One base separates it from a far larger clone, so it is likely a read error. This chain joins TRGV9 and TRGJP. There are 16 residues in the CDR3. The V gene's germline CDR1 is GITISATS and CDR2 ISYDGTV (reference sequence). The CDR3 DNA reads as TGTGCCTTGTGGGGGGTGATAGAGTTGGGCAAAAAAATCAAGGTATTT. It translates to CALWGVIELGKKIKVF.